One and the same sample provided the 3 T cell receptor beta chains below, sequenced in a study of vaccination effects on CD4 cells after COVID-19. No antigen has been assigned to these receptors. Under the ViraFEST assay, PBMC were stimulated with viral peptide pools so that antigen-specific CD4+ T cells expanded. Sequencing was performed afterwards. Investigators separated out CD4+ T cells once around eleven days of culture had passed. Previously uninfected by SARS-CoV-2, the vaccine recipients also showed negative nucleocapsid antibodies. Assay: immunoSEQ multiplex PCR; the TCRdb copy retains only in-frame clones and omits some. Of around 66,000 clones listed, 70% to 85% are singletons. Sequenced material: CD4+ T cells from PBMCs cultured with HCoV-OC43 spike peptides, taken before COVID-19 vaccination. Specified subset: HCoV-OC43 spike overlapping peptide pool stimulation. Receptors originate from a human donor who received a COVID-19 vaccine.

The count of this clone is one. The chain is built from TRBV19 and TRBJ2-2, with 7 bases that match TRBD2. The CDR3 is made up of 16 amino acids. Per the germline V gene, CDR1 is LNHDA and CDR2 is SQIVND (reference sequence). V gave up 1 base and J gave up 2 bases; unmatched junction bases: 4. CDR3 coding DNA: TGTGCCAGTAGTATAGCGGGGGGAATTAACACCGGGGAGCTGTTTTTT. Protein product: CASSIAGGINTGELFF.

The gene calls are TRBV9 and TRBJ1-2; perhaps TRBD1 as D (6 bases). Per the germline V gene, CDR1 is SGDLS and CDR2 is YYNGEE. Trimming took 0 bases from V and 5 from J, leaving 14 bases between them. The CDR3 loop spans 15 amino acids. The CDR3 DNA follows: TGTGCCAGCAGCGTAGAGGCAGGGGTGGGATATGGCTACACCTTC. Encoded protein: CASSVEAGVGYGYTF.

V usage is TRBV14 and J usage is TRBJ2-7; weak D call: TRBD1 (6 bases). V gave up 5 bases and J gave up 8 bases, with 16 bases separating them. Per germline, CDR1 SGHDN and CDR2 FVKESK. This CDR3 contains 13 residues. The CDR3 spells CASSKDLDSQQYV. The CDR3 DNA is TGTGCCAGCAGCAAGGACTTGGACAGTCAGCAGTACGTC.